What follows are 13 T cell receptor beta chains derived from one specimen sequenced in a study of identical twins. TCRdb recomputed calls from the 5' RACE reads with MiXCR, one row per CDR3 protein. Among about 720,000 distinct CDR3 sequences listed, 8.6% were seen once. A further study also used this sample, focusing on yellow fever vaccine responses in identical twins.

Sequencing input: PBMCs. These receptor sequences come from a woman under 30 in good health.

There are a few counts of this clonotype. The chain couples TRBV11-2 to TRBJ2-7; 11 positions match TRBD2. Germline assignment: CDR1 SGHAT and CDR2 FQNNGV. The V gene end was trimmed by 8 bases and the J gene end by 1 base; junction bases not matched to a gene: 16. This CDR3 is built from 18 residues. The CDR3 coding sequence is TGTGCCAGCCGGGAATTAGCGGGAGGGTTAGGATCTTCCTACGAGCAGTACTTC. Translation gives CASRELAGGLGSSYEQYF.

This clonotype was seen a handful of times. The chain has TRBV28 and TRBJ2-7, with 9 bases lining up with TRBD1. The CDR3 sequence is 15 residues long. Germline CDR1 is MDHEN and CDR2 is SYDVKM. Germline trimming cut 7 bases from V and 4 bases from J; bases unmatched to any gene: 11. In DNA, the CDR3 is TGTGCCAGCACCAGGGGGGGACAGGGACCTTACGAGCAGTACTTC. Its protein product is CASTRGGQGPYEQYF. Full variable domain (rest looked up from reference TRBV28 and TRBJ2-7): DVKVTQSSRYLVKRTGEKVFLECVQDMDHENMFWYRQDPGLGLRLIYFSYDVKMKEKGDIPEGYSVSREKKERFSLILESASTNQTSMYLCASTRGGQGPYEQYFGPGTRLTVT.

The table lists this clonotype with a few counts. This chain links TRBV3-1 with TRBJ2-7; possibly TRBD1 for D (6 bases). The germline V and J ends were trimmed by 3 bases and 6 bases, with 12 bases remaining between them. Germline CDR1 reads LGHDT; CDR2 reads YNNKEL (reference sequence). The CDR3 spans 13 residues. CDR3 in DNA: TGTGCCAGCAGCCAGTACAGGGTTCGCGAGCAGTACTTC. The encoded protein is CASSQYRVREQYF.

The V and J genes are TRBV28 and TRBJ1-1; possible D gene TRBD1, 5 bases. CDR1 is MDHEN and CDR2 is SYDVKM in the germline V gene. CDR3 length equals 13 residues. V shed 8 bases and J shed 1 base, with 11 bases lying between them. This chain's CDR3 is CASYTGGNTEAFF. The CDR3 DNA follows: TGTGCCAGCTACACCGGGGGGAACACTGAAGCTTTCTTT.

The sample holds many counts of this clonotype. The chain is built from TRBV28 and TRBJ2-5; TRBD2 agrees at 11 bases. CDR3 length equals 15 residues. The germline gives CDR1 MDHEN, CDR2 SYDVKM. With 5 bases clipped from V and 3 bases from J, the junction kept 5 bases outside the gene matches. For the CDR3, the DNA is TGTGCCAGCAGTGCCCCGGGACTAGCGGAAGAGACCCAGTACTTC. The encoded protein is CASSAPGLAEETQYF. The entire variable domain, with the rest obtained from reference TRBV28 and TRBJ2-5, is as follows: DVKVTQSSRYLVKRTGEKVFLECVQDMDHENMFWYRQDPGLGLRLIYFSYDVKMKEKGDIPEGYSVSREKKERFSLILESASTNQTSMYLCASSAPGLAEETQYFGPGTRLLVL.

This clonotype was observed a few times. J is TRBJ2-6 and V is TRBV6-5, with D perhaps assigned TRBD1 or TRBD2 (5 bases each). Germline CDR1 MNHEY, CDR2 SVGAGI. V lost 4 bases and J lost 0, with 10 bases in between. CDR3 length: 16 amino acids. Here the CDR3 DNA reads TGTGCCAGCAGTTTTAGAGGGGTCTCTGGGGCCAACGTCCTGACTTTC. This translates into CASSFRGVSGANVLTF.

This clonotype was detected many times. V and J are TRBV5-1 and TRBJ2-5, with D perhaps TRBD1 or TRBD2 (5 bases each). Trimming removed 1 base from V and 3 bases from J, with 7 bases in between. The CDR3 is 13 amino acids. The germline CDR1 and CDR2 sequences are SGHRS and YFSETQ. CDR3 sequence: CASSLRDEETQYF. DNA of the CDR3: TGCGCCAGCAGCTTGAGGGACGAAGAGACCCAGTACTTC. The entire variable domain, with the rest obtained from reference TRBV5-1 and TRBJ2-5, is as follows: KAGVTQTPRYLIKTRGQQVTLSCSPISGHRSVSWYQQTPGQGLQFLFEYFSETQRNKGNFPGRFSGRQFSNSRSEMNVSTLELGDSALYLCASSLRDEETQYFGPGTRLLVL.

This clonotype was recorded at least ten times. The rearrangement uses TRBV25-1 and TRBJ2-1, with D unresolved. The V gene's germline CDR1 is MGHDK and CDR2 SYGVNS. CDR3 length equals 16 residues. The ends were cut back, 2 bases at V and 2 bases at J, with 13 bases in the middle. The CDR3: CASSERPYQAYNEQFF. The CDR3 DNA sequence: TGTGCCAGCAGTGAACGGCCGTACCAGGCCTACAATGAGCAGTTCTTC.

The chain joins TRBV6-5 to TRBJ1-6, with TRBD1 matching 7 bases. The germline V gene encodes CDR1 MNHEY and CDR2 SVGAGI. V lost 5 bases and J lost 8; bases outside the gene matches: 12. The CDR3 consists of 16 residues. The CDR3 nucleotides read TGTGCCAGCAGTACTGGGACAGAACCCAATTATTCACCCCTCCACTTT. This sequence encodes CASSTGTEPNYSPLHF.

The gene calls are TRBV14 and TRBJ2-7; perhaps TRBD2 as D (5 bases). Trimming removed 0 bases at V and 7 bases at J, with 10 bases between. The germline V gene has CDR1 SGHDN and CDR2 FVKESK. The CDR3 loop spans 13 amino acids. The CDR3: CASSQELGGEQYF. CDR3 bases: TGTGCCAGCAGCCAAGAGCTTGGCGGGGAGCAGTACTTC.

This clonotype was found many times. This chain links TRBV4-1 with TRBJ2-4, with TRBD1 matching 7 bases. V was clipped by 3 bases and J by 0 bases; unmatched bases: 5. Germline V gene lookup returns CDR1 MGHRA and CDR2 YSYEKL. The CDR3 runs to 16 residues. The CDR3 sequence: CASSQGQLIAKNIQYF. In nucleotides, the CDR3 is TGCGCCAGCAGCCAGGGACAGTTAATAGCCAAAAACATTCAGTACTTC.

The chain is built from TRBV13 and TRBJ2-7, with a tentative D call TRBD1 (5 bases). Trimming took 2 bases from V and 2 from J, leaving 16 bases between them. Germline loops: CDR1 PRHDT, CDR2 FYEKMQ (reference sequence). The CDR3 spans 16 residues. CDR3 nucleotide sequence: TGTGCCAGCAGCTTAAGGGGAAAGACGGAGACCTACGAGCAGTACTTC. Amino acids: CASSLRGKTETYEQYF.

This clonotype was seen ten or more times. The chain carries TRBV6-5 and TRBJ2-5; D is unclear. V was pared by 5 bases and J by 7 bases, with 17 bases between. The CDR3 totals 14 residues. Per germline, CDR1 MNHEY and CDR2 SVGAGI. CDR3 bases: TGTGCCAGCAGTCACCCAGAGGTTCAGTCGACCCAGTACTTC. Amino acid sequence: CASSHPEVQSTQYF.